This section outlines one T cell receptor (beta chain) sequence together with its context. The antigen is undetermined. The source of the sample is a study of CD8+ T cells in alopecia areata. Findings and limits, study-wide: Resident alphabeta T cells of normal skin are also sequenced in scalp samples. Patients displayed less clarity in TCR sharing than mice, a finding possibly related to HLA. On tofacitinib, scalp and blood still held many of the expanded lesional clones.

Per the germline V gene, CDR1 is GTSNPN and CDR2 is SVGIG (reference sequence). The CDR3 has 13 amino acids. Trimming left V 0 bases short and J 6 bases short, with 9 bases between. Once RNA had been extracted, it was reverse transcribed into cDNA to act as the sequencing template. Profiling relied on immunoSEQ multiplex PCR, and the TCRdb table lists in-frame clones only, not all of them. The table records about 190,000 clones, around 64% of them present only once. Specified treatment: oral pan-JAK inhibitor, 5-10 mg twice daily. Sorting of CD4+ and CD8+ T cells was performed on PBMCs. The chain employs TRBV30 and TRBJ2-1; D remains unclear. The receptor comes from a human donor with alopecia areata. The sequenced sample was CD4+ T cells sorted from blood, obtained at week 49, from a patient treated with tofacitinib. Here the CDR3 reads CAWSVRQANEQFF. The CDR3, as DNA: TGTGCCTGGAGTGTACGCCAGGCCAATGAGCAGTTCTTC.